Described below is a single T cell receptor (beta chain) sequence and its context. What it binds is unknown. The data belong to a study of beta chain features in type 1 diabetes. CDR1 SEHNR and CDR2 FQNEAQ come from the germline V gene (reference sequence). V was clipped by 5 bases and J by 3 bases; unmatched bases: 4. The CDR3 is 14 residues long. Sorting gave populations that all exceeded 95% purity. Study outcomes and limitations: Type 1 diabetes patients had moderately but significantly shorter TCRB CDR3s in all four CD4+ subsets. Patients' naive, central memory and Treg TCRB repertoires seemed closer to one another than those of healthy donors.

Every isolated RNA sample was fully reverse transcribed, so sequencing captured expressed TCRB transcripts. The study sequenced naive, central memory and regulatory T cell samples to an average of around 3.5 million reads. The table came from immunoSEQ multiplex PCR; TCRdb's copy has only in-frame clones and leaves some out. The repertoire includes under 800,000 clones, about 16% of them detected once, and approximately 0.093% sits in the top ten. The V and J genes are TRBV7-9 and TRBJ1-1; 9 bases are a match to TRBD1. The source is a man between 18 and 35 years old in good health. Sequencing was done on a sample of naive CD4+ T cells from blood. The CDR3, as DNA: TGTGCCAGCAGCGAACAGGGGGCGTACACTGAAGCTTTCTTT. This encodes CASSEQGAYTEAFF.